Listed here are 27 T cell receptor beta chains from one sample, sequenced in a study of cytomegalovirus exposure and HLA in healthy donors. 13 Jbeta primers and 60 Vbeta primers were used for the PCR. Sequencing was performed with immunoSEQ multiplex PCR; in TCRdb, only in-frame clones are kept and a portion is missing. The sample shows 120,000 or so clones, nearly 80% of them seen only once. Input material: PBMCs. The receptors originated from a woman between 40 and 50 years old in good health and CMV-seronegative.

In its sample, this clone was seen a few times. This sequence joins TRBV11-2 and TRBJ1-2; D gene unclear. V lost 0 bases and J 0 bases, leaving 8 bases between the germline ends. This CDR3 region has 15 residues. Per the germline V gene, CDR1 is SGHAT and CDR2 is FQNNGV. The CDR3 bases are TGTGCCAGCAGCTTAGAGTCGGCGGCTAACTATGGCTACACCTTC. Amino acid sequence: CASSLESAANYGYTF.

The rearrangement links TRBV5-1 to TRBJ2-1; TRBD1 matches 7 bases. J was trimmed by 6 bases and V by 4 bases; bases with no gene match: 10. The germline gives CDR1 SGHRS, CDR2 YFSETQ. The CDR3 is 15 residues long. CDR3 sequence reads: CASSHDFSGGNEQFF. CDR3 in DNA: TGCGCCAGCAGCCACGATTTCTCAGGGGGCAATGAGCAGTTCTTC.

Comment on this clone: Other DNA sequences from this sample encode an identical CDR3 as well. This chain's CDR3 is CASSQDLGTGGETQYF. The CDR3 DNA is TGCGCCAGCAGCCAAGATCTTGGGACAGGGGGAGAGACCCAGTACTTC. The chain employs TRBV4-1 and TRBJ2-5, with TRBD1 identical over 11 bases. Germline CDR1 and CDR2: MGHRA and YSYEKL. There are 16 residues in the CDR3. J gave up 4 bases and V 0 bases, and 4 bases lay outside the gene matches.

This sequence joins TRBV10-2 and TRBJ2-1, with TRBD2 matching over 7 bases. This CDR3 region has 16 residues. Germline V gene sequence: CDR1 WSHSY, CDR2 SAAADI. V shed 0 bases and J 2 bases; nucleotides not matched to a gene: 4. This CDR3 reads CASSESNGRTYNEQFF. The CDR3, as DNA: TGCGCCAGCAGTGAGTCGAACGGGAGGACCTACAATGAGCAGTTCTTC.

This clone occurred once. The chain uses TRBV9 and TRBJ1-1; TRBD1 matches 7 bases. Germline V CDR1 and CDR2: SGDLS, YYNGEE. Trimming removed 2 bases from V and 10 bases from J; junction bases left unmatched: 11. This CDR3 has 14 amino acids. In DNA, the CDR3 is TGTGCCAGCAGCGTGGGACAGACCGCGGGTGTAGCTTTCTTT. This translates into CASSVGQTAGVAFF.

The chain employs TRBV7-3 and TRBJ2-3; TRBD1 agrees at 8 bases. CDR3 length: 16 residues. Germline V gene lookup returns CDR1 SGHTA and CDR2 FQGTGA. After removal of 6 bases from V and 4 bases from J, the junction contained 12 bases not matched to a gene. CDR3 residues: CASSLAGTGRSDTQYF. CDR3 in DNA: TGTGCCAGCAGTTTGGCCGGGACAGGCCGGTCAGATACGCAGTATTTT.

This clone has a handful of counts. This sequence joins TRBV5-5 and TRBJ1-1, with 10 nucleotides matching TRBD1. Germline V gives CDR1 SGHKS, CDR2 YYEKEE (reference sequence). This CDR3 contains 17 residues. J lost 5 bases, V lost 0 bases, and 10 bases had no gene match. The CDR3 DNA reads TGTGCCAGCAGCTTGGGACAGGGGGCAGGAGAGAGAACTGAAGCTTTCTTT. Translation: CASSLGQGAGERTEAFF. Complete variable domain (other parts from reference TRBV5-5 and TRBJ1-1): DAGVTQSPTHLIKTRGQQVTLRCSPISGHKSVSWYQQVLGQGPQFIFQYYEKEERGRGNFPDRFSARQFPNYSSELNVNALLLGDSALYLCASSLGQGAGERTEAFFGQGTRLTVV.

The chain has TRBV10-3 and TRBJ2-3; D uncertain. The CDR3 is 13 amino acids. V was clipped by 7 bases and J by 6 bases, with 14 bases between them. Germline loops: CDR1 ENHRY, CDR2 SYGVKD. As DNA, the CDR3 is TGTGCCATCACCGACCTTGCCGGGGATACGCAGTATTTT. It encodes CAITDLAGDTQYF.

The chain uses TRBV4-1 and TRBJ1-1; D gene unclear. CDR3 length: 14 amino acids. V lost 5 bases and J lost 3, with 13 bases in between. Per germline, CDR1 MGHRA and CDR2 YSYEKL. This chain's CDR3 is CASSSLWRDTEAFF. The CDR3, as DNA: TGCGCCAGCAGCTCTCTGTGGAGGGACACTGAAGCTTTCTTT.

Only one count was recorded for this clone. The chain carries TRBV7-9 and TRBJ1-1, with D maybe TRBD1 (5 bases). This CDR3 region has 14 residues. The germline CDR1 and CDR2 sequences are SEHNR and FQNEAQ (reference sequence). Trimming left V 1 base short and J 2 bases short, with 8 bases between. The DNA of the CDR3 is TGTGCCAGCAGCTTAGGCAGGGTTAACACTGAAGCTTTCTTT. This codes for CASSLGRVNTEAFF. The full variable domain, with the rest looked up from reference TRBV7-9 and TRBJ1-1, is DTGVSQNPRHKITKRGQNVTFRCDPISEHNRLYWYRQTLGQGPEFLTYFQNEAQLEKSRLLSDRFSAERPKGSFSTLEIQRTEQGDSAMYLCASSLGRVNTEAFFGQGTRLTVV.

The CDR3 loop reads CASSLRGGVNTEAFF. As DNA, the CDR3 is TGTGCCAGCAGCTTAAGAGGAGGGGTGAACACTGAAGCTTTCTTT. V gene TRBV7-3 combines with J gene TRBJ1-1; perhaps TRBD1 as D (5 bases). V was cut by 1 base and J by 0 bases, with 9 bases left in between. The CDR3 loop spans 15 amino acids. Per the germline V gene, CDR1 is SGHTA and CDR2 is FQGTGA.

This chain's CDR3 is CASSPPTGTGGDEQYF. DNA of the CDR3: TGTGCCAGCAGCCCCCCGACCGGGACAGGGGGCGACGAGCAGTACTTC. The chain combines TRBV28 with TRBJ2-7; 12 nucleotides match TRBD1. The CDR3 loop spans 16 amino acids. J was trimmed by 5 bases and V by 6 bases; bases with no gene match: 11. The germline CDR1 and CDR2 sequences are MDHEN and SYDVKM.

This clone was counted once. The gene calls are TRBV4-1 and TRBJ2-5, with 9 positions matching TRBD1. The J segment lost 5 bases and the V segment lost 4 bases, leaving 11 bases of the junction unmatched. The CDR3 runs 16 residues. Germline lookup yields CDR1 MGHRA and CDR2 YSYEKL. The DNA for the CDR3 is TGCGCCAGCAGCCTCTCAACTACAGGGGGCGGCGAGACCCAGTACTTC. It codes for CASSLSTTGGGETQYF.

The chain joins TRBV10-1 to TRBJ1-2; TRBD1 is a possible D gene (6 bases). The CDR3 is made up of 15 amino acids. The germline V gene has CDR1 WNHNN and CDR2 SYGVQD (reference sequence). Trimming removed 3 bases from V and 8 bases from J, with 19 bases in between. As DNA, the CDR3 is TGCGCCAGCAGTGAACCCACACAGGGAAATAACGGCTACACCTTC. Its translation: CASSEPTQGNNGYTF.

The V and J genes are TRBV6-5 and TRBJ2-2, with 12 bases aligning to TRBD2. Germline V gene lookup returns CDR1 MNHEY and CDR2 SVGAGI. There are 15 residues in the CDR3. Trimming at V came to 8 bases and at J to 2 bases, leaving 3 bases not matched to a gene. CDR3 sequence: CASRTSGANTGELFF. In nucleotides, the CDR3 is TGTGCCAGCCGGACTAGCGGGGCAAACACCGGGGAGCTGTTTTTT.

The rearrangement uses TRBV11-2 and TRBJ2-7; a possible D gene is TRBD2 (5 bases). The CDR3 contains 13 residues. Germline V gene lookup returns CDR1 SGHAT and CDR2 FQNNGV. V lost 0 bases and J lost 7, with 10 bases in between. The CDR3: CASSLDLRGEQYF. The CDR3 nucleotides are TGTGCCAGCAGCTTAGATCTACGGGGAGAGCAGTACTTC.

The V and J genes are TRBV28 and TRBJ2-7; D gene uncertain. This CDR3 spans 13 amino acids. Between the trimmed V and J ends, which lost 4 bases and 3 bases, there was a span of 10 bases. Germline loops: CDR1 MDHEN, CDR2 SYDVKM. Here the CDR3 reads CASSYGILYEQYF. CDR3 nucleotides: TGTGCCAGCAGTTATGGCATTCTCTACGAGCAGTACTTC.

This chain connects TRBV28 to TRBJ1-1, with 9 nucleotides matching TRBD1. The CDR3 is 14 residues long. Germline values: CDR1 MDHEN, CDR2 SYDVKM. Trimming removed 6 bases from V and 2 bases from J; junction bases left unmatched: 4. CDR3 DNA sequence: TGTGCCAGCAGAGCGACAGGGGGAAACACTGAAGCTTTCTTT. This encodes CASRATGGNTEAFF.

V is TRBV27 and J is TRBJ2-2; a possible D gene is TRBD2 (7 bases). CDR3 length: 17 amino acids. With 7 bases removed from V and 7 bases from J, the gap between germline ends came to 25 bases. The germline V gene encodes CDR1 MNHEY and CDR2 SMNVEV (reference sequence). The CDR3 DNA follows: TGTGCCAGCAACCCAAGGGGGGGCCGGGGTTTGGGCGGGGAGCTGTTTTTT. Translating it yields CASNPRGGRGLGGELFF.

The rearrangement uses TRBV19 and TRBJ2-3, with 8 bases identical to TRBD2. V dropped 0 bases and J dropped 4; count of bases not matched to a gene: 12. The CDR3 is 18 amino acids. The germline V gene has CDR1 LNHDA and CDR2 SQIVND (reference sequence). The chain's CDR3 is CASSIDRTMSGSPDTQYF. CDR3 nucleotide sequence: TGTGCCAGTAGTATAGATCGGACTATGAGCGGGAGCCCAGATACGCAGTATTTT.

This clone turned up a few times. V and J are TRBV4-3 and TRBJ2-1; 10 nucleotides match TRBD2. V lost 5 bases to trimming and J lost 7 bases; unmatched junction nucleotides: 8. The CDR3 sequence is 15 residues long. Looked up from germline, CDR1 is LGHNA and CDR2 is YSLEER. CDR3 loop: CASSNLAGAGNEQFF. CDR3 bases: TGCGCCAGCAGCAACCTAGCGGGAGCTGGTAATGAGCAGTTCTTC.

The CDR3 reads CASSLDHPTSGVTDTQYF. CDR3 DNA sequence: TGTGCCAGCAGCTTAGATCATCCCACTAGCGGGGTCACAGATACGCAGTATTTT. This chain connects TRBV11-2 to TRBJ2-3, with 10 positions matching TRBD2. Per germline, CDR1 SGHAT and CDR2 FQNNGV. The trim removed 0 bases at V and 2 bases at J, leaving 8 bases unmatched. There are 18 residues in the CDR3.

This chain connects TRBV5-6 to TRBJ2-2; D is unclear. With 4 bases removed from V and 2 bases from J, the gap between germline ends came to 21 bases. This CDR3 region has 18 residues. Germline V lookup: CDR1 SGHDT, CDR2 YYEEEE. The CDR3 reads CASSTPGPAHPNTGELFF. CDR3 DNA sequence: TGTGCCAGCAGCACTCCGGGTCCTGCGCACCCAAACACCGGGGAGCTGTTTTTT.

The sample holds a few counts of this clone. J is TRBJ1-3 and V is TRBV27; tentatively, D is TRBD1 (5 bases). The CDR3 extends over 15 amino acids. V was shortened by 3 bases and J by 0 bases, with 9 bases between the two germline ends. The germline V gene has CDR1 MNHEY and CDR2 SMNVEV (reference sequence). CDR3: CASSFAGSSGNTIYF. The CDR3 bases are TGTGCCAGCAGTTTTGCAGGGTCCTCTGGAAACACCATATATTTT.

V gene TRBV10-3 combines with J gene TRBJ1-1; 10 bases agree with TRBD1. This CDR3 contains 14 residues. Germline trimming cut 7 bases from V and 4 bases from J; bases unmatched to any gene: 6. Germline V lookup: CDR1 ENHRY, CDR2 SYGVKD. CDR3 DNA sequence: TGTGCCATCACCCCCGGGACAGGGGTCACTGAAGCTTTCTTT. This encodes CAITPGTGVTEAFF.

V is TRBV7-9 and J is TRBJ2-7; the D is unclear. Germline V gene sequence: CDR1 SEHNR, CDR2 FQNEAQ (reference sequence). The CDR3 runs to 12 residues. Trimming removed 5 bases at V and 7 bases at J, with 12 bases between. The CDR3: CASSPSLREQYF. The CDR3, as DNA: TGTGCCAGCAGCCCCTCCCTCCGGGAGCAGTACTTC.

The chain carries TRBV11-2 and TRBJ2-3; D is unclear. There are 11 residues in the CDR3. V was clipped by 8 bases and J by 7 bases, with 10 bases between them. Germline-derived CDR1 and CDR2 are SGHAT and FQNNGV. Here the CDR3 reads CASAVGNTQYF. CDR3 DNA sequence: TGTGCCAGCGCGGTTGGAAATACGCAGTATTTT.